The rows below give T cell receptor beta chains drawn from one sample of a study of T cell changes during pregnancy in multiple sclerosis. The method was immunoSEQ multiplex PCR; TCRdb's version includes in-frame clones alone and lacks a portion of them. The repertoire holds some 27,000 clones, with about 89% as singletons. Sequences were derived from CD8+ T cells from peripheral blood mononuclear cells, sampled before pregnancy. These receptors came from a female donor with multiple sclerosis, enrolled in a pregnancy study. The CDR3 runs from the conserved cysteine through the conserved F or W. Each record gives: CDR3 protein, CDR3 DNA, clone size, V gene, D gene, J gene. The D gene is left open where the match is weak. A clone size is listed for some rows: how often the clone was seen (once, few, many), or a class if it is expanded.

cdr3_aa: CASSFRTGGVLYTEAFF
cdr3_nt: TGTGCCAGCAGCTTTAGGACAGGGGGCGTTTTGTACACTGAAGCTTTCTTT
clone_size: NA
v_call: TRBV9
d_call: TRBD1
j_call: TRBJ1-1

cdr3_aa: CASSPRDRGSEPQHF
cdr3_nt: TGCGCCAGCAGCCCTCGGGACAGGGGGTCGGAGCCCCAGCATTTT
clone_size: NA
v_call: TRBV4-1
d_call: TRBD1
j_call: TRBJ1-5

cdr3_aa: CASSYSQGFIEQYF
cdr3_nt: TGTGCCAGCAGTTACTCGCAGGGATTCATCGAGCAGTACTTC
clone_size: NA
v_call: TRBV6-5
d_call: NA
j_call: TRBJ2-7

cdr3_aa: CASSLVVYGGAGELFF
cdr3_nt: TGTGCCAGCAGCTTAGTGGTGTACGGGGGGGCCGGGGAGCTGTTTTTT
clone_size: few
v_call: TRBV11-1
d_call: TRBD2
j_call: TRBJ2-2

cdr3_aa: CASSPPDRGHSEKLFF
cdr3_nt: TGTGCCAGCTCACCACCGGACAGGGGGCATAGTGAAAAACTGTTTTTT
clone_size: few
v_call: TRBV18
d_call: TRBD1
j_call: TRBJ1-4

cdr3_aa: CASSRYNNEQFF
cdr3_nt: TGTGCCAGCAGCCGTTATAACAATGAGCAGTTCTTC
clone_size: NA
v_call: TRBV16
d_call: NA
j_call: TRBJ2-1

cdr3_aa: CASSVGGTGRAFF
cdr3_nt: TGTGCCAGCAGCGTAGGGGGGACAGGAAGAGCTTTCTTT
clone_size: NA
v_call: TRBV9
d_call: TRBD1
j_call: TRBJ1-1

cdr3_aa: CASRRQLGQPQHF
cdr3_nt: TGTGCCAGCAGGCGACAGTTGGGTCAGCCCCAGCATTTT
clone_size: NA
v_call: TRBV2
d_call: NA
j_call: TRBJ1-5

cdr3_aa: CASSPADFDNEQFF
cdr3_nt: TGCGCCAGCAGCCCTGCTGACTTTGACAATGAGCAGTTCTTC
clone_size: NA
v_call: TRBV4-1
d_call: NA
j_call: TRBJ2-1

cdr3_aa: CASSHPLAGINEQFF
cdr3_nt: TGTGCCAGCAGCCACCCCTTAGCGGGAATCAATGAGCAGTTCTTC
clone_size: NA
v_call: TRBV27
d_call: TRBD2
j_call: TRBJ2-1

cdr3_aa: CASSLSRRTGTEAFF
cdr3_nt: TGTGCCAGCAGCTTATCGAGGAGGACAGGGACTGAAGCTTTCTTT
clone_size: NA
v_call: TRBV7-9
d_call: TRBD1
j_call: TRBJ1-1

cdr3_aa: CASSSLDYEQYF
cdr3_nt: TGTGCCAGCAGCTCATTAGACTACGAGCAGTACTTC
clone_size: NA
v_call: TRBV11-2
d_call: NA
j_call: TRBJ2-7

cdr3_aa: CASIQGARTGNEQFF
cdr3_nt: TGTGCCAGCATTCAGGGGGCCAGGACTGGCAATGAGCAGTTCTTC
clone_size: NA
v_call: TRBV7-8
d_call: TRBD1
j_call: TRBJ2-1

cdr3_aa: CATRTGEIGELFF
cdr3_nt: TGTGCCACCCGGACAGGGGAGATCGGGGAGCTGTTTTTT
clone_size: NA
v_call: TRBV15
d_call: TRBD1
j_call: TRBJ2-2

cdr3_aa: CASSLLLPDNEQFF
cdr3_nt: TGTGCCAGCAGTTTACTACTACCTGACAATGAGCAGTTCTTC
clone_size: NA
v_call: TRBV28
d_call: NA
j_call: TRBJ2-1

cdr3_aa: CASGFVSDGTGRADTQYF
cdr3_nt: TGTGCTAGTGGTTTCGTTTCTGACGGGACAGGGAGGGCAGATACGCAGTATTTT
clone_size: NA
v_call: TRBV12-5
d_call: TRBD1
j_call: TRBJ2-3

cdr3_aa: CASSFGAINEKLFF
cdr3_nt: TGTGCCAGCAGTTTTGGGGCCATCAATGAAAAACTGTTTTTT
clone_size: NA
v_call: TRBV27
d_call: NA
j_call: TRBJ1-4

cdr3_aa: CASTDIHTGELFF
cdr3_nt: TGTGCCAGCACGGACATCCACACCGGGGAGCTGTTTTTT
clone_size: once
v_call: TRBV28
d_call: NA
j_call: TRBJ2-2

cdr3_aa: CSVRGGLSYEQYF
cdr3_nt: TGCAGCGTGAGGGGGGGGCTGTCCTACGAGCAGTACTTC
clone_size: once
v_call: TRBV29-1
d_call: NA
j_call: TRBJ2-7

cdr3_aa: CASSDPTRTVYEQYF
cdr3_nt: TGTGCCAGCAGTGATCCCACCCGGACAGTCTACGAGCAGTACTTC
clone_size: NA
v_call: TRBV2
d_call: NA
j_call: TRBJ2-7

cdr3_aa: CASSRAEGDDYGYTF
cdr3_nt: TGTGCCAGCAGTAGAGCGGAGGGAGACGACTATGGCTACACCTTC
clone_size: NA
v_call: TRBV6-5
d_call: NA
j_call: TRBJ1-2

cdr3_aa: CASSIAQGTEAFF
cdr3_nt: TGTGCCAGTAGTATAGCTCAGGGAACTGAAGCTTTCTTT
clone_size: once
v_call: TRBV19
d_call: NA
j_call: TRBJ1-1

cdr3_aa: CAWTPGQAYNEQFF
cdr3_nt: TGTGCCTGGACTCCGGGACAGGCGTACAATGAGCAGTTCTTC
clone_size: NA
v_call: TRBV30
d_call: TRBD1
j_call: TRBJ2-1

cdr3_aa: CASSRRQGPGAEAFF
cdr3_nt: TGCGCCAGCAGCCGCCGACAGGGGCCGGGCGCTGAAGCTTTCTTT
clone_size: NA
v_call: TRBV4-1
d_call: TRBD1
j_call: TRBJ1-1

cdr3_aa: CASSQGITAQETQYF
cdr3_nt: TGCGCCAGCAGCCAAGGAATCACAGCCCAAGAGACCCAGTACTTC
clone_size: NA
v_call: TRBV4-3
d_call: NA
j_call: TRBJ2-5

cdr3_aa: CARSFRGVGNEQFF
cdr3_nt: TGTGCCAGAAGCTTCCGCGGGGTGGGCAATGAGCAGTTCTTC
clone_size: NA
v_call: TRBV5-3
d_call: NA
j_call: TRBJ2-1

cdr3_aa: CASSWHYEQYF
cdr3_nt: TGTGCCAGCAGCTGGCACTACGAGCAGTACTTC
clone_size: NA
v_call: TRBV5-8
d_call: NA
j_call: TRBJ2-7

cdr3_aa: CASSSLGQRSYGYTF
cdr3_nt: TGTGCCAGCAGCTCCCTTGGACAGAGAAGTTATGGCTACACCTTC
clone_size: NA
v_call: TRBV5-4
d_call: NA
j_call: TRBJ1-2

cdr3_aa: CASSLSGEYTEAFF
cdr3_nt: TGTGCCAGCAGCCTTTCGGGGGAGTACACTGAAGCTTTCTTT
clone_size: NA
v_call: TRBV13
d_call: NA
j_call: TRBJ1-1

cdr3_aa: CASSTPGQGRFRNGYTF
cdr3_nt: TGCGCCAGCAGCACACCGGGACAGGGTAGGTTCCGTAATGGCTACACCTTC
clone_size: NA
v_call: TRBV5-1
d_call: TRBD1
j_call: TRBJ1-2

cdr3_aa: CASSQASGSTGPGVDEQFF
cdr3_nt: TGCGCCAGCAGCCAAGCTTCCGGTTCGACAGGGCCGGGGGTCGATGAGCAGTTCTTC
clone_size: NA
v_call: TRBV4-3
d_call: NA
j_call: TRBJ2-1

cdr3_aa: CASSGQGDSGELFF
cdr3_nt: TGTGCCAGCAGTGGACAGGGAGACAGCGGGGAGCTGTTTTTT
clone_size: few
v_call: TRBV6-4
d_call: TRBD1
j_call: TRBJ2-2

cdr3_aa: CASSLRGTLGSPLHF
cdr3_nt: TGTGCCAGCAGTTTAAGGGGGACCCTGGGGTCACCCCTCCACTTT
clone_size: NA
v_call: TRBV27
d_call: NA
j_call: TRBJ1-6

cdr3_aa: CASSYSGTGDYNEQFF
cdr3_nt: TGTGCCAGCAGCTACTCCGGGACAGGGGACTACAATGAGCAGTTCTTC
clone_size: NA
v_call: TRBV4-2
d_call: TRBD1
j_call: TRBJ2-1

cdr3_aa: CASGGGATYNEQLF
cdr3_nt: TGTGCCAGCGGGGGAGGGGCCACCTACAATGAGCAGCTCTTC
clone_size: once
v_call: TRBV5-6
d_call: TRBD2
j_call: TRBJ2-1

cdr3_aa: CASSSVPWGGGNQPQHF
cdr3_nt: TGTGCCAGCAGCTCCGTACCGTGGGGGGGCGGCAATCAGCCCCAGCATTTT
clone_size: NA
v_call: TRBV5-8
d_call: NA
j_call: TRBJ1-5

cdr3_aa: CAISEGQGLGLYGYTF
cdr3_nt: TGTGCCATCAGCGAGGGACAGGGGTTGGGTTTGTATGGCTACACCTTC
clone_size: once
v_call: TRBV10-3
d_call: TRBD1
j_call: TRBJ1-2

cdr3_aa: CASSLRSWQVLREQYF
cdr3_nt: TGTGCCAGCAGTTTAAGATCGTGGCAGGTCCTTAGGGAGCAGTACTTC
clone_size: NA
v_call: TRBV28
d_call: NA
j_call: TRBJ2-7

cdr3_aa: CASSVLDREYGYTF
cdr3_nt: TGTGCCAGCAGCGTACTAGACAGGGAGTATGGCTACACCTTC
clone_size: NA
v_call: TRBV11-2
d_call: TRBD1
j_call: TRBJ1-2

cdr3_aa: CASLRGPNSPLHF
cdr3_nt: TGTGCCTCCCTGCGGGGTCCTAATTCACCCCTCCACTTT
clone_size: few
v_call: TRBV30
d_call: NA
j_call: TRBJ1-6

cdr3_aa: CASSLTSSLNYGYTF
cdr3_nt: TGTGCCAGCAGCCTGACAAGCTCATTAAACTATGGCTACACCTTC
clone_size: NA
v_call: TRBV5-5
d_call: NA
j_call: TRBJ1-2

cdr3_aa: CASSPLRLAGSYNEQFF
cdr3_nt: TGTGCCAGCAGTCCGCTCAGACTAGCGGGCTCCTACAATGAGCAGTTCTTC
clone_size: NA
v_call: TRBV28
d_call: TRBD2
j_call: TRBJ2-1

cdr3_aa: CAWGSGTGAYEQYF
cdr3_nt: TGTGCCTGGGGATCCGGGACAGGAGCCTACGAGCAGTACTTC
clone_size: NA
v_call: TRBV30
d_call: TRBD1
j_call: TRBJ2-7

cdr3_aa: CASSEGLAGQETQYF
cdr3_nt: TGTGCCAGCAGTGAGGGACTAGCGGGCCAAGAGACCCAGTACTTC
clone_size: NA
v_call: TRBV6-4
d_call: TRBD2
j_call: TRBJ2-5

cdr3_aa: CASRDSPYEQYF
cdr3_nt: TGTGCCAGCAGGGACAGTCCCTACGAGCAGTACTTC
clone_size: NA
v_call: TRBV6-1
d_call: NA
j_call: TRBJ2-7

cdr3_aa: CASSVRGSLGYTF
cdr3_nt: TGTGCCAGCAGCGTCCGGGGGTCACTTGGCTACACCTTC
clone_size: NA
v_call: TRBV9
d_call: NA
j_call: TRBJ1-2

cdr3_aa: CASSLATAGVADTQYF
cdr3_nt: TGCGCCAGCAGCTTGGCCACAGCGGGGGTTGCAGATACGCAGTATTTT
clone_size: NA
v_call: TRBV5-1
d_call: TRBD2
j_call: TRBJ2-3

cdr3_aa: CASSEEVTGGTEAFF
cdr3_nt: TGTGCCAGCAGTGAAGAGGTTACGGGGGGCACTGAAGCTTTCTTT
clone_size: NA
v_call: TRBV6-1
d_call: NA
j_call: TRBJ1-1

cdr3_aa: CASSQGGNQPQHF
cdr3_nt: TGCGCCAGCAGCCAGGGGGGTAATCAGCCCCAGCATTTT
clone_size: few
v_call: TRBV4-1
d_call: NA
j_call: TRBJ1-5